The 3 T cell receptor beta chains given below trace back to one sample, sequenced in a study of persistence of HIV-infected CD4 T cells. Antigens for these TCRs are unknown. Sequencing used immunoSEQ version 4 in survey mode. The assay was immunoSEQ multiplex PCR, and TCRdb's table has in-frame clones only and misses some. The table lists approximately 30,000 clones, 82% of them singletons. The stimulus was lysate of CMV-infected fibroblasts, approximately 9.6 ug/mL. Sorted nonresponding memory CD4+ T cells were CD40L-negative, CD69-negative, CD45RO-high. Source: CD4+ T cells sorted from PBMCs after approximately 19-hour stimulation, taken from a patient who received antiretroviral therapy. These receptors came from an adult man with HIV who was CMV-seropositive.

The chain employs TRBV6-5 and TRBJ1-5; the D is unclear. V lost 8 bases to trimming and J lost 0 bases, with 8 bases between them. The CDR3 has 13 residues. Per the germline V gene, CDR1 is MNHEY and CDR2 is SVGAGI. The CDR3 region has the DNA TGTGCCAGCGGCTTTGATAGCAATCAGCCCCAGCATTTT. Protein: CASGFDSNQPQHF.

CDR3 residues: CASSFGDFRAEYTEAFF. In nucleotides, the CDR3 is TGTGCCAGCAGTTTCGGGGACTTTAGGGCTGAGTACACTGAAGCTTTCTTT. The chain uses TRBV28 and TRBJ1-1; D might be TRBD1 (5 bases). CDR3 length: 17 amino acids. CDR1 MDHEN and CDR2 SYDVKM come from the germline V gene. The V and J ends lost 3 bases and 3 bases respectively, with 20 bases between them.

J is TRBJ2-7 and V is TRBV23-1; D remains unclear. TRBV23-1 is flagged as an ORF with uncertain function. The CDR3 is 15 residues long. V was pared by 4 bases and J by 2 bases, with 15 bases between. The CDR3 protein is CASSPGCSFPYEQYF. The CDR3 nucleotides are TGCGCCAGCAGTCCCGGGTGTTCGTTTCCCTACGAGCAGTACTTC.